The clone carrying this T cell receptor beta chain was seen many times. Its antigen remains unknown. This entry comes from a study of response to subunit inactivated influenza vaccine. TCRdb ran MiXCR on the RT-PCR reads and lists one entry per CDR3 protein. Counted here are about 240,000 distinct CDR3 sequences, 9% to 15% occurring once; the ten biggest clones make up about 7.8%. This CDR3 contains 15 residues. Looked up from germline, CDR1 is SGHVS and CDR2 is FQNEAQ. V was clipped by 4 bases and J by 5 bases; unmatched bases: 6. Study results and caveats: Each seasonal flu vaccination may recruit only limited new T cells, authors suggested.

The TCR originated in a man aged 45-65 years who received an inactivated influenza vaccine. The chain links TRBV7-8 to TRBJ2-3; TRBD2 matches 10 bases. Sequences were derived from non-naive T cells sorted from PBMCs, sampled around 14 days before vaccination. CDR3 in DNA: TGTGCCAGCAGCTACACTAGCGGGAAGAGAGATACGCAGTATTTT. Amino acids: CASSYTSGKRDTQYF.